The text below deals with one T cell receptor beta chain. Its antigen is still unknown. The data are from a study of cytomegalovirus exposure and HLA in healthy donors. Trimming at V came to 6 bases and at J to 2 bases, leaving 11 bases not matched to a gene. The CDR3 sequence is 18 residues long. CDR1 and CDR2 from the germline V gene are SGHNT and YENEEA. Primers: 60 Vbeta forward and 13 Jbeta reverse. The data were produced by immunoSEQ multiplex PCR, yet TCRdb's version contains in-frame clones alone and is incomplete. The table lists approximately 210,000 clones, 65% to 80% of them singletons. Broader study findings: A later analysis by the authors found several of the most significant clusters apparently linked to common viral pathogens. Reported findings show TCR beta sequences accurately forecast HLA-A and HLA-B alleles in most subjects.

Sequences were obtained from PBMCs. The source of this sequence is a woman between 35 and 50 years old in good health and CMV-seronegative. This chain connects TRBV11-3 to TRBJ2-1, with 12 bases fitting TRBD2. In nucleotides, the CDR3 is TGTGCCAGCAGAGCCGGGACTAGCGGGCTTGGCACCTACAATGAGCAGTTCTTC. Its translation: CASRAGTSGLGTYNEQFF.